This TCR beta chain was observed in a study of Tregs in tolerant kidney transplant recipients. Assay used: immunoSEQ multiplex PCR; TCRdb lists only in-frame clones, some missing. The profile shows 60,000 to 95,000 clones, 95% to 98% of them singletons. The receptor comes from a human donor who received a combined kidney and bone marrow transplant. The specimen comprised CD4+ T cells from blood, sampled before the transplant.

CDR3 sequence reads: CASSSGRDRGHNEQFF. Here the CDR3 DNA reads TGTGCCAGCAGCAGCGGGCGGGACAGAGGACACAATGAGCAGTTCTTC. The chain recombines TRBV5-4 with TRBJ2-1, with D perhaps matching TRBD1 (7 bases). Trimming pared 4 bases from V and 5 bases from J, leaving 19 bases between. The CDR3 runs to 16 residues. Looked up from germline, CDR1 is SGHNT and CDR2 is YYREEE (reference sequence).